This entry is about one T cell receptor beta chain. What it recognizes is unknown. The sample belongs to a study of CD8+ T cells in alopecia areata. In the study overall: Patients received oral tofacitinib, 5 to 10 mg twice daily, for moderate-to-severe alopecia areata. Tofacitinib continued for 6 to 18 months and was then withheld for 6 months. Study results and caveats: There were also resident alphabeta T cells of normal skin sequenced in scalp samples.

Sorted populations comprised CD4+ and CD8+ T cells obtained from PBMCs. cDNA prepared by RNA extraction and subsequent reverse transcription served as the template for sequencing. Sequencing used immunoSEQ multiplex PCR; TCRdb keeps in-frame clones, though not all of them. The data show about 98,000 clones, roughly 47% seen once. The CDR3 extends over 15 amino acids. V was shortened by 5 bases and J by 0 bases, with 11 bases between the two germline ends. CDR1 SQVTM and CDR2 ANQGSEA come from the germline V gene. The TCR was taken from a human donor with alopecia areata. Sequenced: CD4+ T cells sorted from blood. This rearrangement joins TRBV29-1 to TRBJ2-6; D is unresolved. The CDR3 reads CSVSRVLSGANVLTF. DNA of the CDR3: TGCAGCGTTTCCCGGGTCCTCTCTGGGGCCAACGTCCTGACTTTC. Drawing the rest from reference TRBV29-1 and TRBJ2-6, the complete variable domain is SAVISQKPSRDICQRGTSLTIQCQVDSQVTMMFWYRQQPGQSLTLIATANQGSEATYESGFVIDKFPISRPNLTFSTLTVSNMSPEDSSIYLCSVSRVLSGANVLTFGAGSRLTVL.